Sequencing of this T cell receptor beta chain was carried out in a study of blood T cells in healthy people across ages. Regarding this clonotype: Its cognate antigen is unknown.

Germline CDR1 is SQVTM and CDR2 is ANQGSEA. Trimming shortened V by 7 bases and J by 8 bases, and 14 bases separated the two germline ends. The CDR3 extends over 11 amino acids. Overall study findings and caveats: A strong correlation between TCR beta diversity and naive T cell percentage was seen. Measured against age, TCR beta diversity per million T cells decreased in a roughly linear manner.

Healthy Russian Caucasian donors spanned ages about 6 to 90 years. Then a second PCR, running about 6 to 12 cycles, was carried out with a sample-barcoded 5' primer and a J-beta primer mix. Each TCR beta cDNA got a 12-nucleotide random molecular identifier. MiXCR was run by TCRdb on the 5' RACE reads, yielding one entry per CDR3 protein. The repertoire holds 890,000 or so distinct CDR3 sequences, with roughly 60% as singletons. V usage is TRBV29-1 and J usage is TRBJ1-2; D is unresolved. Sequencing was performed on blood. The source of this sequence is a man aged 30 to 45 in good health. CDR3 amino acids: CSAPSGRGYTF. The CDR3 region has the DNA TGCAGCGCCCCATCCGGGCGCGGCTACACCTTC.